The rows below give T cell receptor beta chains drawn from one sample of a study of OX40 agonist ivuxolimab in advanced cancers. This table comes from immunoSEQ multiplex PCR, and its TCRdb copy is limited to in-frame clones, with some not included. The sample yields 60,000 or so clones, approximately 86% seen once. The sample in question was CD4+ or CD8+ T cells sorted from blood, obtained in a trial of the OX40 agonist ivuxolimab. The receptor source for this set is an adult with an advanced solid tumor such as melanoma, head and neck, liver or kidney cancer. Both conserved end residues are part of each CDR3. Expanded clones get a size class; other rows say once, few or many, or leave the size out.

v_gene	j_gene	abundance	CDR3aa
TRBV18	TRBJ1-3	-	CASSPLGRASGNTIYF
TRBV4-1	TRBJ2-7	-	CASSQPGSYEQYF
TRBV10-3	TRBJ2-3	once	CAISEEGSRISTDTQYF
TRBV7-2	TRBJ2-2	-	CASSLVGLTGELFF
TRBV19	TRBJ1-1	-	CASRLVGGNTEAFF
TRBV7-3	TRBJ2-3	-	CASSLTGASSTDTQYF
TRBV20-1	TRBJ1-1	-	CSASLNTEAFF
TRBV5-1	TRBJ2-2	-	CASSLPGANTGELFF
TRBV7-9	TRBJ1-2	-	CASSSGTGGTYGYTF
TRBV7-2	TRBJ1-4	-	CASSLTGRNEKLFF
TRBV4-1	TRBJ1-2	-	CASSLGTVGYGYTF
TRBV10-3	TRBJ1-2	-	CAIRPDRNNYGYTF
TRBV7-2	TRBJ2-3	few	CASSLGRGGADTQYF
TRBV5-8	TRBJ2-5	-	CASSSRLAGEETQYF
TRBV5-8	TRBJ2-2	-	CASSRTGNTGELFF
TRBV7-9	TRBJ1-2	-	CASSPWGQGSYGYTF
TRBV5-1	TRBJ2-2	-	CASTLLASGGLNTGELFF
TRBV30	TRBJ2-7	-	CAWSPTLYEQYF
TRBV6-1	TRBJ1-2	-	CASSETDGGGYTF
TRBV6-5	TRBJ1-1	-	CASSLGRERFTEAFF